Reported below is one T cell receptor beta chain. The antigen is unknown. Other DNA sequences in the sample encode the same CDR3. The germline CDR1 and CDR2 sequences are MNHEY and SVGAGI. This CDR3 spans 11 amino acids. V was pared by 2 bases and J by 8 bases, with 6 bases between. This sample is part of a study of cytotoxic CD8 clonotypes in ibrutinib-treated CLL. Looking at the study overall: On average, each sample had about 250,000 productive templates and 94,082 productive rearrangements.

A 1 in 200,000 to 1 in 1 million T cell depth was the sequencing target. Sequencing used immunoSEQ multiplex PCR; TCRdb keeps in-frame clones, though not all of them. Here the sample spans 200,000 or so clones, more than 70% being singletons. Findings and limits, study-wide: Clonality increased with ibrutinib response but returned toward baseline at progression. The study sampled sustained-remission and progressing patients at different times.

The rearrangement links TRBV6-5 to TRBJ1-2, with D tentatively TRBD1 (5 bases). The receptor's source is a human donor with chronic lymphocytic leukemia. The sample here was PBMCs, taken after 12 months of ibrutinib treatment. CDR3 residues: CASSYGGGYTF. DNA for the CDR3: TGTGCCAGCAGTTACGGGGGGGGCTACACCTTC.